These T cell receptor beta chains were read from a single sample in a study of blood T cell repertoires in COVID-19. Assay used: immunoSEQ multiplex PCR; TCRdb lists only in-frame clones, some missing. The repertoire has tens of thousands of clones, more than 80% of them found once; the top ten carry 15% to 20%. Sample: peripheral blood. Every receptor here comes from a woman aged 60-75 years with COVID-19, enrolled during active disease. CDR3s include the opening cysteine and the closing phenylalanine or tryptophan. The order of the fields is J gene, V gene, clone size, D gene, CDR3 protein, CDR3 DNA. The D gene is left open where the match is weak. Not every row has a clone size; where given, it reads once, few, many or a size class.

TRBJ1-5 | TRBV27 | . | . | CASSLSGRQPQHF | TGTGCCAGCAGTTTATCGGGGCGCCAGCCCCAGCATTTT
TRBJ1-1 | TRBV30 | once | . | CAWSAQDLRGAFF | TGTGCCTGGAGTGCTCAGGACCTTCGGGGAGCTTTCTTT
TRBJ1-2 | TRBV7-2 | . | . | CASSPTGRGYTF | TGTGCCAGCAGCCCTACAGGGCGCGGCTACACCTTC
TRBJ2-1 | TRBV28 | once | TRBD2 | CASTRTGIAGGNNEQFF | TGTGCCAGCACCCGCACGGGTATAGCGGGAGGTAACAATGAGCAGTTCTTC
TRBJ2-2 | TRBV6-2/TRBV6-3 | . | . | CASSQDSWGDNGELFF | TGTGCCAGCAGTCAGGACAGTTGGGGTGACAACGGGGAGCTGTTTTTT
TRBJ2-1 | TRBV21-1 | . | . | CASSKEAGSPRDEQFF | TGTGCCAGCAGCAAAGAGGCAGGGTCCCCTAGGGATGAGCAGTTCTTC
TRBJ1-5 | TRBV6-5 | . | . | CASSLTENQPQHF | TGTGCCAGCAGTTTGACAGAGAATCAGCCCCAGCATTTT
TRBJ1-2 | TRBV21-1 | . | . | CASSTSNRGRHGYTF | TGTGCCAGCAGCACGTCGAACAGGGGGAGGCATGGCTACACCTTC
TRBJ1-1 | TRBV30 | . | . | CAWGRQVTRGEAFF | TGTGCCTGGGGTAGACAGGTCACTAGGGGTGAAGCTTTCTTT
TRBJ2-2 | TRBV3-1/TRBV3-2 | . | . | CASSQDEGAGTGELFF | TGTGCCAGCAGCCAAGATGAGGGCGCTGGGACCGGGGAGCTGTTTTTT
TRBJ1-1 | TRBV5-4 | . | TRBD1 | CASSLPPTGGSTEAFF | TGTGCCAGCAGCTTACCCCCGACAGGGGGTAGCACTGAAGCTTTCTTT
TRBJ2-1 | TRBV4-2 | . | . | CASSQETYNEQFF | TGTGCCAGCAGCCAAGAGACTTACAATGAGCAGTTCTTC
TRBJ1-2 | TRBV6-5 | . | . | CASSYEWQGNYGYTF | TGTGCCAGCAGTTACGAGTGGCAGGGTAACTATGGCTACACCTTC
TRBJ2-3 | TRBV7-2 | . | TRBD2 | CASSVLAGGPADTQYF | TGTGCCAGCAGCGTACTAGCGGGAGGGCCGGCAGATACGCAGTATTTT
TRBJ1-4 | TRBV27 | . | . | CASSSDSSFNEKLFF | TGTGCCAGCAGCTCAGACAGCTCCTTTAATGAAAAACTGTTTTTT
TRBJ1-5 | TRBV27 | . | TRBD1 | CASTPSAARDRRQPQHF | TGTGCCAGCACCCCCTCTGCGGCCCGGGACAGGAGACAGCCCCAGCATTTT
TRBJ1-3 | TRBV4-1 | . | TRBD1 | CASSHPPGQGSGNTIYF | TGCGCCAGCAGCCATCCTCCGGGACAGGGGTCTGGAAACACCATATATTTT
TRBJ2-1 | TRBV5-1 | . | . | CASSLVAASAPNEQFF | TGCGCCAGCAGCTTGGTGGCGGCTAGCGCTCCCAATGAGCAGTTCTTC
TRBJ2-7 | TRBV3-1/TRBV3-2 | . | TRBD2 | CASSQLTSGSLREQYF | TGTGCCAGCAGCCAACTTACTAGCGGGAGTCTGCGCGAGCAGTACTTC
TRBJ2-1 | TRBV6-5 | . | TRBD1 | CASSTGTDNEQFF | TGTGCCAGCAGTACCGGGACAGACAATGAGCAGTTCTTC
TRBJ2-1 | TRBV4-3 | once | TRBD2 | CASSWGTSGSSTYNEQFF | TGCGCCAGCAGCTGGGGAACTAGCGGGAGTTCAACCTACAATGAGCAGTTCTTC
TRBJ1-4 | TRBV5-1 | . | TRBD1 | CASRGQGITNEKLFF | TGCGCCAGCAGGGGACAGGGTATCACTAATGAAAAACTGTTTTTT
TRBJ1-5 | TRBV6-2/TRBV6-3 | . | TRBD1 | CASTPNRGDQPQHF | TGTGCCAGCACCCCCAACAGGGGGGATCAGCCCCAGCATTTT
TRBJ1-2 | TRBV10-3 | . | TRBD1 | CAISVVLGQGKANYGYTF | TGTGCCATCAGTGTGGTCTTGGGACAGGGAAAAGCTAACTATGGCTACACCTTC
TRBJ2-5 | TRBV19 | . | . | CASSIMGGETQYF | TGTGCCAGTAGTATCATGGGAGGCGAGACCCAGTACTTC
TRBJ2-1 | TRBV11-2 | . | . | CASSSPRQLEQFF | TGTGCCAGCAGCTCGCCTCGACAGCTTGAGCAGTTCTTC
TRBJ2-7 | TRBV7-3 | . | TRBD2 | CASSPLVGGPYPEQYF | TGTGCCAGCAGCCCACTTGTGGGAGGGCCTTACCCCGAGCAGTACTTC
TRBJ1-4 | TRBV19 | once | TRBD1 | CASRSFRDRRGKLFF | TGTGCCAGTAGGAGCTTCCGGGACAGGCGTGGAAAACTGTTTTTT
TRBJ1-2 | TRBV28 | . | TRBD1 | CASSPNDRGRGYTF | TGTGCCAGCAGCCCCAATGACAGGGGACGTGGCTACACCTTC
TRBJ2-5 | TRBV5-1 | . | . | CASSLGDIQTQYF | TGCGCCAGCAGCTTGGGAGACATTCAGACCCAGTACTTC
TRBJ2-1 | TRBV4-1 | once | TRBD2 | CASSRTGLAGAGEQFF | TGCGCCAGCAGCCGGACGGGACTAGCGGGAGCCGGTGAGCAGTTCTTC
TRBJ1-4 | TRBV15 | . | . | CATSRAGGTNEKLFF | TGTGCCACCAGCAGAGCGGGGGGGACTAATGAAAAACTGTTTTTT
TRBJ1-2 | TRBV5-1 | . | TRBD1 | CASSLADRGRDGYTF | TGCGCCAGCAGCTTGGCCGACAGGGGGCGAGATGGCTACACCTTC
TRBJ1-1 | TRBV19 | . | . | CASRPNPPGANTEAFF | TGTGCCAGTAGACCGAACCCCCCAGGGGCGAACACTGAAGCTTTCTTT
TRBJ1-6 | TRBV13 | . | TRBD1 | CASSLGDRDSPLHF | TGTGCCAGCAGCTTAGGGGACAGGGACTCACCCCTCCACTTT
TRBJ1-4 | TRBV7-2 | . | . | CASSARQAREKLFF | TGTGCCAGCAGCGCCCGACAGGCCCGTGAAAAACTGTTTTTT
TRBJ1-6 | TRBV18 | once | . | CASSPGPQNSPLHF | TGTGCCAGCTCACCAGGGCCACAGAATTCACCCCTCCACTTT
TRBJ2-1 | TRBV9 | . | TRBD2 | CATSSGSYNEQFF | TGTGCCACCTCTAGCGGGAGCTACAATGAGCAGTTCTTC
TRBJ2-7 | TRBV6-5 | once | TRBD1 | CASSRQGSHEQYF | TGTGCCAGCAGTCGACAGGGCTCCCACGAGCAGTACTTC
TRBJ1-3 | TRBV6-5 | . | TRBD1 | CASRSTTGGTNTIYF | TGTGCCAGCAGGTCAACAACAGGGGGAACGAACACCATATATTTT